The TCR beta chain under discussion was sequenced for a study of shared clonotypes between healthy human individuals. Study-wide results and caveats: Some naive CD4 clonotypes, roughly 5%, turned up in common across a handful of donors. Represented diversity (both genetic and exposure-history) was limited by the small number of donors. Memory subsets generally showed lower estimated richness than naive subsets.

Profiled with immunoSEQ multiplex PCR; TCRdb holds only in-frame clones, not every one. The repertoire holds roughly 1,500,000 clones, with approximately 98.5% as singletons. V dropped 5 bases and J dropped 0; count of bases not matched to a gene: 14. The CDR3 totals 19 residues. From germline, CDR1 is SGHTA and CDR2 FQGNSA. About this clone: Its matching antigen is unknown.

What was sequenced was naive CD4+ T cells sorted from blood. This sample's subset: CD45RA+ positively selected. The V call is TRBV7-2, the J call TRBJ2-7; 12 nucleotides line up with TRBD2. The TCR sequence derives from a man aged 30 to 39 in good health. CDR3 DNA: TGTGCCAGCAGCGCAGACCCCCAACTAGCGGGAGGACCCTCCTACGAGCAGTACTTC. It specifies CASSADPQLAGGPSYEQYF.